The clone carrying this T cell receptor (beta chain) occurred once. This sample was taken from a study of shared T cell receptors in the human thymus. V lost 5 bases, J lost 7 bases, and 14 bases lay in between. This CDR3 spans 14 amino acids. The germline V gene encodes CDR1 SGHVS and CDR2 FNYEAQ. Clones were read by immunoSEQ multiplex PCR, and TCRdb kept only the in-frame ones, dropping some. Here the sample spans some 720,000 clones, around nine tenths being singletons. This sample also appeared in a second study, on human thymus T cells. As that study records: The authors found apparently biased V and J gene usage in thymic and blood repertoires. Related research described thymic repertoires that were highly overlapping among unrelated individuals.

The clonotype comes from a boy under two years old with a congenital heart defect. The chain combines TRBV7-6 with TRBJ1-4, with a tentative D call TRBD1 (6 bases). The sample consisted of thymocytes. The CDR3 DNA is TGTGCCAGCAGCGCACCGGGACACCCTGAAAAACTGTTTTTT. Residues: CASSAPGHPEKLFF.